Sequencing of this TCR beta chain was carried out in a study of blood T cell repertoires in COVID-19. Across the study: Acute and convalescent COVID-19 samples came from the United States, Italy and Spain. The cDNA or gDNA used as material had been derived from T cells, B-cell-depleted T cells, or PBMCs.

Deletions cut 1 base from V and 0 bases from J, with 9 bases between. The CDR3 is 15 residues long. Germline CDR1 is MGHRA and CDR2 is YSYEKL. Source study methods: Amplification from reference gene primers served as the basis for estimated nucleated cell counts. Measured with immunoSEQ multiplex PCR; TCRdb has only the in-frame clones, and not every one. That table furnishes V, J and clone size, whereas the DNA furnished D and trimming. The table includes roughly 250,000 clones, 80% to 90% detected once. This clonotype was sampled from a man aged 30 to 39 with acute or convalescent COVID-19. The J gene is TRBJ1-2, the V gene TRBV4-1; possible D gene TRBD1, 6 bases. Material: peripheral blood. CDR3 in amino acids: CASSQGAGANYGYTF. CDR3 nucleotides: TGCGCCAGCAGCCAAGGGGCAGGGGCTAACTATGGCTACACCTTC.